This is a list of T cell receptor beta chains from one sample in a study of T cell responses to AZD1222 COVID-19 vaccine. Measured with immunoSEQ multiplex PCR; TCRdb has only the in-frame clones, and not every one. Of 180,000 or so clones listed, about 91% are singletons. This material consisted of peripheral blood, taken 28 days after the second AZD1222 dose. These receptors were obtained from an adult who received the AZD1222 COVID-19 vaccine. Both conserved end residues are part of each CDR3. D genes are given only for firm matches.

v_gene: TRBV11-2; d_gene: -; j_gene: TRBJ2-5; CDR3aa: CASSPGLETQYF
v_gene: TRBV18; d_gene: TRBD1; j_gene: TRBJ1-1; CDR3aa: CASSPRGQGGGNTEAFF
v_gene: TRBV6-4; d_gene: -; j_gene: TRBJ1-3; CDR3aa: CASRHPASGNTIYF
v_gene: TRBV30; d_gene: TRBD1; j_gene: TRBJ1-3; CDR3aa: CASSGTGGNTIYF
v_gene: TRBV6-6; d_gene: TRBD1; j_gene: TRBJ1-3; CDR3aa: CASSYSGQGAGNTIYF
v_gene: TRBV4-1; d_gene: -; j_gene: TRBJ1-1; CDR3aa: CASSQERGQIEAFF
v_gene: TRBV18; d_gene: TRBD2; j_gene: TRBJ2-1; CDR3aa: CASSPPGAGGSYNEQFF
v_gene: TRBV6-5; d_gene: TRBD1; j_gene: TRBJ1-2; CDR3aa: CASSYEGTATNYGYTF
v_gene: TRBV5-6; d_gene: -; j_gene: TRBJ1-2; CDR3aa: CASSLGLDGYTF
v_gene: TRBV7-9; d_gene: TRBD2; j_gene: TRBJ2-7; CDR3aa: CASSSSFSGRANYEQYF
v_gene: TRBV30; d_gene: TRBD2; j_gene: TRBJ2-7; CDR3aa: CAWSPLGRASGAYEQYF
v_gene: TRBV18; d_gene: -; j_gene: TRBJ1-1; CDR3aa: CASSPPRSMNTEAFF
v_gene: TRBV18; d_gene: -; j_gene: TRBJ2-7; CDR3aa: CASSEAPYEQYF
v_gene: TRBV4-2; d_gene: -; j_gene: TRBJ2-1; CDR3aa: CASSQTGSSYNEQFF
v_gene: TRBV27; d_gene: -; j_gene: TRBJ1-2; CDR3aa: CASSPRGEGYGYTF
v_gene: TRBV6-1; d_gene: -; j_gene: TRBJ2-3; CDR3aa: CASSETEGVTQYF